One and the same sample provided the 27 T cell receptor beta chains below, sequenced in a study of CD8 T cells in Susac syndrome. RNA, at roughly 0.5 to 1 ug, was reverse transcribed with random hexamers. TCRdb itself ran the immunoSEQ multiplex PCR reads through MiXCR, one entry per CDR3 protein. Of under 85,000 distinct CDR3 sequences listed, around 93% were seen once; the top ten hold around 0.45%. Sequencing was performed on CD8+ T cells from PBMCs. Receptors were obtained from a human donor with Susac syndrome.

The table lists this clonotype with a count of one. This chain joins TRBV28 and TRBJ2-1; 8 bases line up with TRBD1. Germline-derived CDR1 and CDR2 are MDHEN and SYDVKM. Trimming cost V 5 bases and J 8 bases; bases outside gene matches: 5. The CDR3 runs to 13 residues. CDR3 loop: CASSAGQGYEQFF. CDR3 DNA sequence: TGTGCCAGCAGTGCCGGACAGGGCTATGAGCAGTTCTTC.

The gene calls are TRBV28 and TRBJ2-6; tentative D call: TRBD1 (5 bases). Trimming cost V 1 base and J 2 bases, with 6 bases left between them. The CDR3 runs to 15 residues. Germline V gives CDR1 MDHEN, CDR2 SYDVKM. DNA for the CDR3: TGTGCCAGCAGTTTATCCAGGGCTGGGGCCAACGTCCTGACTTTC. This sequence encodes CASSLSRAGANVLTF.

V usage is TRBV30 and J usage is TRBJ2-3, with D possibly being TRBD1 (5 bases). Germline V gene data show CDR1 as GTSNPN and CDR2 as SVGIG (reference sequence). The CDR3 sequence is 14 residues long. The V end lost 0 bases, the J end lost 4 bases, and 11 bases lay between the germline ends. CDR3 DNA sequence: TGTGCCTGGAGTGTAGGGGTAATGTCAGATACGCAGTATTTT. This encodes CAWSVGVMSDTQYF.

The rearrangement uses TRBV7-9 and TRBJ1-2, with D possibly TRBD1 on 5 matching bases. Germline V lookup: CDR1 SEHNR, CDR2 FQNEAQ (reference sequence). The CDR3 is 15 amino acids. V dropped 4 bases and J dropped 5 bases, with 17 bases sitting between them. This CDR3 is CASSSEDTGIYGYTF. As DNA, the CDR3 is TGTGCCAGCAGCTCCGAGGACACAGGAATATATGGCTACACCTTC.

This rearrangement joins TRBV5-1 to TRBJ1-1; D possibly corresponds to TRBD1 (5 bases). Trimming removed 5 bases at V and 2 bases at J, with 16 bases between. CDR1 is SGHRS, CDR2 YFSETQ, per germline. The CDR3 has 15 residues. The CDR3 nucleotides are TGCGCCAGCAGATTTGGACCGGGGGGTAACACTGAAGCTTTCTTT. This sequence encodes CASRFGPGGNTEAFF.

The chain has TRBV6-6 and TRBJ1-2; 9 bases match TRBD1. Germline V gives CDR1 MNHNY, CDR2 SVGAGI (reference sequence). J gave up 8 bases and V 5 bases, and 12 bases lay outside the gene matches. The CDR3 contains 15 residues. This CDR3 is CASSKQTGGLLGYTF. In DNA form, the CDR3 reads TGTGCCAGCAGTAAACAAACAGGGGGCCTCTTGGGCTACACCTTC.

V and J are TRBV30 and TRBJ2-7, with D perhaps matching TRBD2 (6 bases). This CDR3 contains 15 residues. The V end lost 2 bases, the J end lost 2 bases, and 16 bases lay between the germline ends. Germline V gene data show CDR1 as GTSNPN and CDR2 as SVGIG (reference sequence). The CDR3 spells CAWSPPCGTPYEQYF. CDR3 coding DNA: TGTGCCTGGAGTCCCCCTTGCGGGACGCCCTACGAGCAGTACTTC. The full variable domain, rest sourced from reference TRBV30 and TRBJ2-7, is SQTIHQWPATLVQPVGSPLSLECTVEGTSNPNLYWYRQAAGRGLQLLFYSVGIGQISSEVPQNLSASRPQDRQFILSSKKLLLSDSGFYLCAWSPPCGTPYEQYFGPGTRLTVT.

The chain links TRBV7-3 to TRBJ2-1, with TRBD1 matching 9 bases. The CDR3 loop spans 15 amino acids. The J segment lost 8 bases and the V segment lost 3 bases, leaving 8 bases of the junction unmatched. Looked up from germline, CDR1 is SGHTA and CDR2 is FQGTGA. CDR3 protein: CASSFSRDRDDEQFF. In nucleotides, the CDR3 is TGTGCCAGCAGCTTCTCCCGGGACAGGGACGATGAGCAGTTCTTC.

This chain uses TRBV20-1 with TRBJ1-1; 7 bases agree with TRBD1. Per the germline V gene, CDR1 is DFQATT and CDR2 is SNEGSKA (reference sequence). The CDR3 spans 15 residues. J gave up 4 bases and V 2 bases, and 10 bases lay outside the gene matches. The CDR3 loop reads CSARYPGGAATEAFF. CDR3 nucleotide sequence: TGCAGTGCTAGATACCCAGGGGGGGCCGCCACTGAAGCTTTCTTT.

The chain employs TRBV27 and TRBJ1-5; D is ambiguous. The CDR3 has 13 residues. V was cut by 3 bases and J by 7 bases, with 10 bases left in between. The germline CDR1 and CDR2 sequences are MNHEY and SMNVEV (reference sequence). CDR3 in amino acids: CASSLWGEQPQHF. The CDR3 coding sequence is TGTGCCAGCAGTTTGTGGGGTGAGCAGCCCCAGCATTTT.

In nucleotides, the CDR3 is TGTGCCAGCTCACCATCTAGCGGGACCCTATACGAGCAGTACTTC. This encodes CASSPSSGTLYEQYF. This sequence joins TRBV18 and TRBJ2-7; 9 bases line up with TRBD2. From germline, CDR1 is KGHSH and CDR2 LQKENI. J gave up 4 bases and V 2 bases, and 6 bases lay outside the gene matches. This CDR3 is built from 15 residues.

CDR3 coding DNA: TGTGCCAGCAGTTTATCGGAGGTCTATGGCTACACCTTC. Its translation: CASSLSEVYGYTF. The V gene is TRBV28, the J gene TRBJ1-2; D call uncertain. The CDR3 length is 13 residues. Germline V gene sequence: CDR1 MDHEN, CDR2 SYDVKM. V gave up 1 base and J gave up 4 bases, with 7 bases separating them.

This clonotype was counted once. V usage is TRBV30 and J usage is TRBJ2-3; a weak D match, TRBD2 (6 bases). Germline V gene data show CDR1 as GTSNPN and CDR2 as SVGIG (reference sequence). The CDR3 is 14 residues long. V was clipped by 3 bases and J by 1 base, with 11 bases between them. The DNA for the CDR3 is TGTGCCTGGAGAGGCGGGGTTGGCACAGATACGCAGTATTTT. Translated, it gives CAWRGGVGTDTQYF. Complete variable domain (other parts from reference TRBV30 and TRBJ2-3): SQTIHQWPATLVQPVGSPLSLECTVEGTSNPNLYWYRQAAGRGLQLLFYSVGIGQISSEVPQNLSASRPQDRQFILSSKKLLLSDSGFYLCAWRGGVGTDTQYFGPGTRLTVL.

This chain links TRBV2 with TRBJ2-2; 11 nucleotides match TRBD2. This CDR3 is built from 15 residues. J was trimmed by 3 bases and V by 5 bases; bases with no gene match: 2. From germline, CDR1 is SNHLY and CDR2 FYNNEI. The CDR3 nucleotides read TGTGCCAGCAGTCGACTAGCGGGATACACCGGGGAGCTGTTTTTT. Its protein is CASSRLAGYTGELFF.

This sequence joins TRBV4-2 and TRBJ2-7; 8 positions agree with TRBD2. With 3 bases clipped from V and 5 bases from J, the junction kept 9 bases outside the gene matches. In germline, CDR1 is LGHNA, CDR2 YNFKEQ. The CDR3 sequence is 15 residues long. The CDR3 sequence is CASSQAGTSGDEQYF. The CDR3 DNA sequence: TGTGCCAGCAGCCAGGCCGGGACTAGTGGAGACGAGCAGTACTTC.

The chain combines TRBV2 with TRBJ2-2; the D gene is possibly TRBD2 (6 bases). The CDR3 loop spans 12 amino acids. The germline V and J ends were trimmed by 11 bases and 2 bases, with 9 bases remaining between them. CDR1 and CDR2 from the germline V gene are SNHLY and FYNNEI. CDR3: CARGYNTGELFF. The CDR3 region has the DNA TGTGCCCGGGGGTATAACACCGGGGAGCTGTTTTTT.

J is TRBJ2-3 and V is TRBV7-9; 7 bases are shared with TRBD1. CDR3 length: 16 residues. The V gene's germline CDR1 is SEHNR and CDR2 FQNEAQ (reference sequence). V lost 5 bases to trimming and J lost 1 base; unmatched junction nucleotides: 9. The CDR3 nucleotides read TGTGCCAGCAGCCAAACCCCAGGACAGGGCACAGATACGCAGTATTTT. Its protein is CASSQTPGQGTDTQYF.

Comment on this clonotype: An end of the junction differs from the germline gene, which may be a read error. The chain carries TRBV10-3 and TRBJ1-4; possibly TRBD1 for D (5 bases). This CDR3 spans 13 amino acids. Germline V gives CDR1 ENHRY, CDR2 SYGVKD. DNA of the CDR3: TGTGCCGTCAGCCCGGGGCGAGGGGAAAAACTGTTTTTT. Protein sequence: CAVSPGRGEKLFF.

The rearrangement uses TRBV12-3 or TRBV12-4 and TRBJ2-3; D might be TRBD2 (6 bases). The length of the CDR3 is 14 residues. Trimming took 2 bases from V and 1 from J, leaving 7 bases between them. This chain's CDR3 is CASSLRLGTDTQYF. Written as DNA, the CDR3 is TGTGCCAGCAGTTTAAGACTAGGCACAGATACGCAGTATTTT.

The chain uses TRBV20-1 and TRBJ2-7; D remains unclear. The germline V gene has CDR1 DFQATT and CDR2 SNEGSKA (reference sequence). The length of the CDR3 is 15 residues. V was clipped by 0 bases and J by 3 bases, with 15 bases between them. The CDR3 DNA follows: TGCAGTGCTAGAGATAGGTCCAAAGGGCGCTACGAGCAGTACTTC. Translated, it gives CSARDRSKGRYEQYF.

The chain uses TRBV12-3 or TRBV12-4 and TRBJ2-1; 7 bases are a match to TRBD2. The V gene end was trimmed by 0 bases and the J gene end by 0 bases; junction bases not matched to a gene: 11. The CDR3 consists of 19 residues. In DNA form, the CDR3 reads TGTGCCAGCAGTTTAGCAAAGGAAGGGTGGACTAGCTCCTACAATGAGCAGTTCTTC. It encodes CASSLAKEGWTSSYNEQFF.

The V and J genes are TRBV6-2 or TRBV6-3 and TRBJ2-5; 15 nucleotides agree with TRBD2. The V gene's germline CDR1 is MNHEY and CDR2 SVGEGT. The CDR3 covers 16 residues. J lost 2 bases, V lost 6 bases, and 4 bases had no gene match. CDR3 sequence reads: CASSRGLAGGQETQYF. Here the CDR3 DNA reads TGTGCCAGCAGCCGCGGACTAGCGGGAGGGCAAGAGACCCAGTACTTC.

The chain uses TRBV2 and TRBJ2-5, with D unclear. This CDR3 region has 13 residues. The V gene's germline CDR1 is SNHLY and CDR2 FYNNEI. Trimming left V 2 bases short and J 4 bases short, with 8 bases between. The CDR3 nucleotides are TGTGCCAGCAGTGAACGGGTCGCAGAGACCCAGTACTTC. It encodes CASSERVAETQYF.

This clonotype was observed a single time. The chain recombines TRBV15 with TRBJ1-3; no definite D call. The CDR3 is 15 residues long. Per germline, CDR1 LNHNV and CDR2 YYDKDF (reference sequence). The V end lost 0 bases, the J end lost 2 bases, and 8 bases lay between the germline ends. The DNA of the CDR3 is TGTGCCACCAGCAGAGATCCGGGGACTGGAAACACCATATATTTT. Its translation: CATSRDPGTGNTIYF. The full variable domain, with the rest looked up from reference TRBV15 and TRBJ1-3, is DAMVIQNPRYQVTQFGKPVTLSCSQTLNHNVMYWYQQKSSQAPKLLFHYYDKDFNNEADTPDNFQSRRPNTSFCFLDIRSPGLGDTAMYLCATSRDPGTGNTIYFGEGSWLTVV.

The chain has TRBV7-8 and TRBJ2-7; the D is unclear. This CDR3 contains 14 residues. The V end was cut by 4 bases, the J end by 3 bases, with 13 bases between. In germline, CDR1 is SGHVS, CDR2 FQNEAQ. The chain's CDR3 is CASSSRGLGYEQYF. In nucleotides, the CDR3 is TGTGCCAGCAGCTCCCGCGGCCTGGGCTACGAGCAGTACTTC.

The V call is TRBV20-1, the J call TRBJ2-6, with D possibly TRBD1 on 6 matching bases. Per the germline V gene, CDR1 is DFQATT and CDR2 is SNEGSKA (reference sequence). This CDR3 spans 13 amino acids. Between the trimmed V and J ends, which lost 0 bases and 10 bases, there was a span of 10 bases. Here the CDR3 DNA reads TGCAGTGCTAGAGAGACGGGACAAAACGTCCTGACTTTC. Translation gives CSARETGQNVLTF.

The chain combines TRBV6-2 or TRBV6-3 with TRBJ2-3; D gene ambiguous. The V end was cut by 6 bases, the J end by 4 bases, with 17 bases between. The CDR3 loop spans 15 amino acids. Germline lookup yields CDR1 MNHEY and CDR2 SVGEGT. In DNA, the CDR3 is TGTGCCAGCAGAAACGACCCATCAGAGGCAGATACGCAGTATTTT. Translating gives CASRNDPSEADTQYF.